The 16 T cell receptor beta chains presented below share a single source sample, sequenced in a study of blood T cell repertoires in COVID-19. The protocol was immunoSEQ multiplex PCR, while the TCRdb copy is restricted to in-frame clones and leaves out a portion. This table holds roughly 330,000 clones, about 90% found once. The sample was PBMCs or T cells enriched from blood (not recorded which). All receptors derive from a woman under 40 who had recovered from COVID-19.

This clone showed up just once. The V call is TRBV19, the J call TRBJ1-3; D ambiguous. This CDR3 has 11 amino acids. Germline CDR1 is LNHDA and CDR2 is SQIVND (reference sequence). The V gene lost 7 bases and the J gene lost 2 bases, with 3 bases spanning the gap. CDR3 sequence: CASIAGNTIYF. CDR3 DNA: TGTGCCAGTATCGCTGGAAACACCATATATTTT.

The chain has TRBV7-9 and TRBJ2-7; 9 nucleotides agree with TRBD2. The V gene's germline CDR1 is SEHNR and CDR2 FQNEAQ (reference sequence). The J segment lost 6 bases and the V segment lost 3 bases, leaving 6 bases of the junction unmatched. CDR3 length: 14 amino acids. CDR3 nucleotides: TGTGCCAGCAGCTTTCCGGTAGCGGGGGTCGAGCAGTACTTC. Protein sequence: CASSFPVAGVEQYF.

The rearrangement links TRBV5-1 to TRBJ2-3, with 7 bases lining up with TRBD1. Germline V gene sequence: CDR1 SGHRS, CDR2 YFSETQ. Trimming took 1 base from V and 0 from J; bases not matched to a gene: 2. The CDR3 runs 15 residues. DNA of the CDR3: TGCGCCAGCAGCTTGACAGGGGCTAGCACAGATACGCAGTATTTT. Protein product: CASSLTGASTDTQYF.

The chain recombines TRBV2 with TRBJ1-1; TRBD1 aligns across 10 bases. Per the germline V gene, CDR1 is SNHLY and CDR2 is FYNNEI. The CDR3 has 15 amino acids. The J segment lost 6 bases and the V segment lost 0 bases, leaving 4 bases of the junction unmatched. CDR3 nucleotides: TGTGCCAGCAGTGAAGCCCCCGGGACAGGGGCTGAAGCTTTCTTT. This gives the protein CASSEAPGTGAEAFF.

This chain connects TRBV18 to TRBJ2-3, with D possibly being TRBD1 (6 bases). CDR1 and CDR2 from the germline V gene are KGHSH and LQKENI. Trimming left V 2 bases short and J 6 bases short, with 18 bases between. This CDR3 spans 16 amino acids. The CDR3 is CASSPSGHGSFDTQYF. CDR3 bases: TGTGCCAGCTCACCATCGGGACACGGGTCTTTCGATACGCAGTATTTT.

The V and J genes are TRBV10-3 and TRBJ2-7; 11 bases align to TRBD1. V lost 6 bases to trimming and J lost 2 bases; unmatched junction nucleotides: 6. The CDR3 spans 15 residues. Germline V lookup: CDR1 ENHRY, CDR2 SYGVKD. The CDR3 coding sequence is TGTGCCATCAGCATGGACAGGGGGCGGGCCTACGAGCAGTACTTC. It encodes CAISMDRGRAYEQYF.

The gene calls are TRBV3-1 (or the pseudogene TRBV3-2) and TRBJ2-7, with 7 bases aligning to TRBD2. This CDR3 has 16 amino acids. J lost 0 bases, V lost 8 bases, and 13 bases had no gene match. In germline, CDR1 is LGHDT, CDR2 YNNKEL (reference sequence). The CDR3 region is CASSPPSSGSSYEQYF. DNA of the CDR3: TGTGCCAGCTCCCCCCCCTCTAGCGGAAGCTCCTACGAGCAGTACTTC.

This clone has a single count. V and J are TRBV6-4 and TRBJ1-5; D unclear. CDR1 and CDR2 (germline): MRHNA, SNTAGT. This CDR3 is built from 15 residues. V lost 0 bases and J 0 bases, leaving 6 bases between the germline ends. The CDR3 DNA is TGTGCCAGCAGTGACTCCCAGGTTAGCAATCAGCCCCAGCATTTT. Amino acid sequence: CASSDSQVSNQPQHF.

The rearrangement joins TRBV30 to TRBJ2-7; 9 nucleotides line up with TRBD1. The ends lost 3 bases at V and 5 bases at J; junction bases unmatched: 11. CDR3 length equals 15 residues. CDR1 is GTSNPN and CDR2 is SVGIG in the germline V gene (reference sequence). The CDR3 nucleotides are TGTGCCTGGAGCCCGGGACAGGGTGGTAGCGACGAGCAGTACTTC. Its protein is CAWSPGQGGSDEQYF. The variable domain in full, with the rest retrieved from reference TRBV30 and TRBJ2-7, is SQTIHQWPATLVQPVGSPLSLECTVEGTSNPNLYWYRQAAGRGLQLLFYSVGIGQISSEVPQNLSASRPQDRQFILSSKKLLLSDSGFYLCAWSPGQGGSDEQYFGPGTRLTVT.

The gene calls are TRBV19 and TRBJ1-2; TRBD1 is a possible D gene (5 bases). Between the trimmed V and J ends, which lost 8 bases and 7 bases, there was a span of 11 bases. CDR3 length: 11 amino acids. The germline V gene has CDR1 LNHDA and CDR2 SQIVND (reference sequence). The CDR3 bases are TGTGCCAGTCAAACCGGGGGTGGCTACACCTTC. It translates to CASQTGGGYTF.

The V gene is TRBV6-5, the J gene TRBJ1-2; D perhaps matches TRBD1 (5 bases). Trimming stripped 5 bases from V and 1 base from J, with 11 bases between. Germline V gene data show CDR1 as MNHEY and CDR2 as SVGAGI. The CDR3 sequence is 14 residues long. DNA for the CDR3: TGTGCCAGCAGTATGGGGGGGAATAACTATGGCTACACCTTC. It specifies CASSMGGNNYGYTF.

V and J are TRBV7-3 and TRBJ2-1; 13 bases map to TRBD2. CDR1 is SGHTA and CDR2 is FQGTGA in the germline V gene. V dropped 5 bases and J dropped 7; count of bases not matched to a gene: 8. This CDR3 region has 16 residues. DNA for the CDR3: TGTGCCAGCAGCGCATCCGGGACTAGCGGGAAGAATGAGCAGTTCTTC. It yields the protein CASSASGTSGKNEQFF. The full variable domain, rest sourced from reference TRBV7-3 and TRBJ2-1, is GAGVSQTPSNKVTEKGKYVELRCDPISGHTALYWYRQSLGQGPEFLIYFQGTGAADDSGLPNDRFFAVRPEGSVSTLKIQRTERGDSAVYLCASSASGTSGKNEQFFGPGTRLTVL.

V and J are TRBV7-2 and TRBJ2-5; 7 nucleotides line up with TRBD2. This CDR3 spans 14 amino acids. V dropped 4 bases and J dropped 4; count of bases not matched to a gene: 6. Germline V gives CDR1 SGHTA, CDR2 FQGNSA. CDR3 coding DNA: TGTGCCAGCAGCTCCTTTTGGGGGGGAGAGACCCAGTACTTC. Residues: CASSSFWGGETQYF.

The V call is TRBV3-1 (or the pseudogene TRBV3-2), the J call TRBJ2-5, with D unresolved. The CDR3 consists of 14 residues. V was trimmed by 3 bases and J by 2 bases, leaving 10 bases between them. Germline loops: CDR1 LGHDT, CDR2 YNNKEL (reference sequence). CDR3 residues: CASSQQDTQETQYF. CDR3 DNA sequence: TGTGCCAGCAGCCAGCAGGATACACAAGAGACCCAGTACTTC.

Only one count was recorded for this clone. The chain is built from TRBV5-8 and TRBJ1-2; D might be TRBD1 (6 bases). Germline V gene lookup returns CDR1 SGHTS and CDR2 YDEGEE. The CDR3 totals 16 residues. V lost 3 bases, J lost 8 bases, and 23 bases lay in between. As DNA, the CDR3 is TGTGCCAGCAGCTCCGTTGGGTTACAGGGATGGGGAGGCTACACCTTC. It specifies CASSSVGLQGWGGYTF.

The chain employs TRBV27 and TRBJ1-2; TRBD1 might be the D (5 bases). The germline V gene has CDR1 MNHEY and CDR2 SMNVEV (reference sequence). This CDR3 has 14 residues. V was pared by 0 bases and J by 2 bases, with 7 bases between. CDR3 loop: CASSLSRGNYGYTF. CDR3 DNA: TGTGCCAGCAGTTTATCGCGGGGGAACTATGGCTACACCTTC.